The 26 T cell receptor beta chains below were found in one sample sequenced in a study of T cells after yellow fever vaccination. In TCRdb, the 5' RACE reads were re-called with MiXCR into one record per CDR3 protein. The table has nearly 350,000 distinct CDR3 sequences, 8% to 9.5% seen once; the top ten hold around 17%. The sequencing here drew on PBMCs, taken 35 to 50 days after the first yellow fever vaccination. The receptors come from a man between 18 and 29 years old who received the YFV17D yellow fever vaccine.

The chain is built from TRBV6-1 and TRBJ2-3, with TRBD1 as a possible D gene (5 bases). Trimming took off 1 base at V and 1 base at J, with 12 bases between the two ends. Per germline, CDR1 MNHNS and CDR2 SASEGT. The CDR3 extends over 16 amino acids. The CDR3 loop reads CASSEGWQGGTDTQYF. CDR3 nucleotide sequence: TGTGCCAGCAGTGAAGGGTGGCAGGGCGGCACAGATACGCAGTATTTT.

The J gene is TRBJ1-4, the V gene TRBV20-1; a possible D gene is TRBD1 (6 bases). V lost 4 bases to trimming and J lost 4 bases, with 13 bases between them. Germline CDR1 is DFQATT and CDR2 is SNEGSKA (reference sequence). This CDR3 contains 14 residues. The DNA of the CDR3 is TGCAGTGCTACTACCGGGGGGCGTAATGAAAAACTGTTTTTT. Amino acid sequence: CSATTGGRNEKLFF.

The rearrangement joins TRBV29-1 to TRBJ2-1; D call uncertain. Between the trimmed V and J ends, which lost 4 bases and 8 bases, there was a span of 3 bases. The germline CDR1 and CDR2 sequences are SQVTM and ANQGSEA. There are 9 residues in the CDR3. CDR3 nucleotides: TGCAGCGTTGCCGATGAGCAGTTCTTC. Translated: CSVADEQFF.

This clonotype was detected many times. The rearrangement uses TRBV4-2 and TRBJ1-2, with D possibly being TRBD1 (6 bases). There are 16 residues in the CDR3. The V end lost 1 base, the J end lost 4 bases, and 16 bases lay between the germline ends. CDR1 and CDR2 from the germline V gene are LGHNA and YNFKEQ. Here the CDR3 reads CASSQVPGQSLYGYTF. CDR3 coding DNA: TGTGCCAGCAGCCAAGTCCCTGGACAGTCCCTCTATGGCTACACCTTC.

V gene TRBV19 combines with J gene TRBJ1-4; D is ambiguous. Trimming removed 9 bases at V and 8 bases at J, with 22 bases between. This CDR3 has 15 amino acids. Germline CDR1 LNHDA, CDR2 SQIVND (reference sequence). The CDR3 region has the DNA TGTGCCAGCACTAGACGTGGGATAGGAGGGGAAAAACTGTTTTTT. Protein sequence: CASTRRGIGGEKLFF.

V and J are TRBV7-2 and TRBJ1-5; D uncertain. Between the trimmed V and J ends, which lost 5 bases and 4 bases, there was a span of 9 bases. Germline V lookup: CDR1 SGHTA, CDR2 FQGNSA. The CDR3 has 13 residues. The CDR3 bases are TGTGCCAGCAGCCCCTACGGGAATCAGCCCCAGCATTTT. Its translation: CASSPYGNQPQHF.

This chain joins TRBV12-3 or TRBV12-4 and TRBJ1-5; D ambiguous. This CDR3 comprises 15 residues. Trimming stripped 3 bases from V and 7 bases from J, with 16 bases between. The CDR3 bases are TGTGCCAGCAGTTTTATGGGCGGAGAAGGGCAGCCCCAGCATTTT. Its protein product is CASSFMGGEGQPQHF.

The chain joins TRBV7-3 to TRBJ2-2; D remains ambiguous. Per the germline V gene, CDR1 is SGHTA and CDR2 is FQGTGA. V lost 5 bases and J lost 1, with 14 bases in between. There are 16 residues in the CDR3. The CDR3 region has the DNA TGTGCCAGCAGCCCCCCCGGCAGGCAGAACACCGGGGAGCTGTTTTTT. It is translated as CASSPPGRQNTGELFF.

In this sample, this clonotype turned up a few times. This rearrangement joins TRBV12-3 or TRBV12-4 to TRBJ2-2; D is ambiguous. The V end was cut by 3 bases, the J end by 11 bases, with 7 bases between. The CDR3 is made up of 11 amino acids. Here the CDR3 reads CASSFKVELFF. The CDR3 DNA reads as TGTGCCAGCAGTTTTAAGGTTGAGCTGTTTTTT.

This clonotype came up a few times. V is TRBV29-1 and J is TRBJ1-1; perhaps TRBD1 as D (6 bases). Trimming stripped 4 bases from V and 4 bases from J, with 16 bases between. Germline V gene lookup returns CDR1 SQVTM and CDR2 ANQGSEA. The CDR3 sequence is 14 residues long. In nucleotides, the CDR3 is TGCAGCGTTGTTAATCTCTGGGGGGCCACTGAAGCTTTCTTT. This translates into CSVVNLWGATEAFF.

On this clonotype itself: A junction boundary mismatches the germline segment, possibly from a read error. The gene calls are TRBV20-1 and TRBJ2-4, with a weak D call TRBD1 (6 bases). Germline V gene data show CDR1 as DFQATT and CDR2 as SNEGSKA (reference sequence). CDR3 length: 17 amino acids. As DNA, the CDR3 is TGCAGTGCTAGAGGGGATGGACAGAAATTAGCCAGAAACATTCAGTACTTC. Encoded protein: CSARGDGQKLARNIQYF.

This clonotype was observed a few times. The rearrangement uses TRBV5-1 and TRBJ2-1, with D possibly being TRBD1 (5 bases). Germline V lookup: CDR1 SGHRS, CDR2 YFSETQ. V was cut by 2 bases and J by 7 bases, with 19 bases left in between. The CDR3 length is 16 residues. Written as DNA, the CDR3 is TGCGCCAGCAGCTTCCAACCCAGACAGAATCGGAATGAGCAGTTCTTC. The encoded protein is CASSFQPRQNRNEQFF.

The table lists this clonotype with a few counts. The genes are TRBV27 and TRBJ1-1; 12 nucleotides match TRBD1. CDR1 and CDR2 from the germline V gene are MNHEY and SMNVEV (reference sequence). Trimming at V came to 6 bases and at J to 11 bases, leaving 7 bases not matched to a gene. The length of the CDR3 is 13 residues. The CDR3 spells CASRPGQGATAFF. The CDR3, as DNA: TGTGCCAGCAGACCGGGACAGGGGGCGACTGCTTTCTTT.

This clonotype was seen a handful of times. The rearrangement links TRBV5-1 to TRBJ1-4; the D gene is possibly TRBD1 (6 bases). Per the germline V gene, CDR1 is SGHRS and CDR2 is YFSETQ. The CDR3 covers 14 residues. V dropped 4 bases and J dropped 8 bases, with 15 bases sitting between them. CDR3 nucleotides: TGCGCCAGCAGCAGCGGGGACACGCAGGAAAAACTGTTTTTT. Translating it yields CASSSGDTQEKLFF.

This clonotype was detected only a few times. The V and J genes are TRBV13 and TRBJ1-5, with unresolved D. V shed 2 bases and J shed 0 bases, with 8 bases lying between them. The CDR3 loop spans 15 amino acids. Germline V CDR1 and CDR2: PRHDT, FYEKMQ (reference sequence). The DNA of the CDR3 is TGTGCCAGCAGCTTACGGTCTTTTAGCAATCAGCCCCAGCATTTT. Protein product: CASSLRSFSNQPQHF.

Note on this clonotype: This may come from a read error, since a much larger clone is one base off. V and J are TRBV5-1 and TRBJ1-2; a possible D gene is TRBD1 (5 bases). CDR3 length: 12 residues. Germline V gives CDR1 SGHRS, CDR2 YFSETQ. CDR3 DNA: TGCGCCAGCAGCGAGCAGGGTCTTGGCTACCCCTTC. Its protein is CASSEQGLGYPF.

This clonotype appeared a few times. The chain has TRBV7-2 and TRBJ2-3; D gene uncertain. Trimming pared 5 bases from V and 0 bases from J, leaving 15 bases between. The CDR3 covers 16 residues. Germline lookup yields CDR1 SGHTA and CDR2 FQGNSA. The CDR3 spells CASSVPVAASTDTQYF. The CDR3 nucleotides read TGTGCCAGCAGCGTTCCCGTTGCTGCTAGCACAGATACGCAGTATTTT.

The rearrangement uses TRBV6-5 and TRBJ1-1; D is undetermined. Trimming took 4 bases from V and 11 from J, leaving 20 bases between them. The CDR3 covers 14 residues. Germline CDR1 reads MNHEY; CDR2 reads SVGAGI. The CDR3 spells CASSSRQIWSHAFF. The CDR3 DNA reads TGTGCCAGCAGTTCCCGACAAATCTGGAGTCACGCTTTCTTT.

This clonotype occurred a few times. The gene calls are TRBV9 and TRBJ2-3; tentative D call: TRBD2 (6 bases). CDR1 is SGDLS and CDR2 is YYNGEE in the germline V gene. This CDR3 has 15 residues. Trimming removed 3 bases at V and 2 bases at J, with 13 bases between. The CDR3 sequence: CASSDDGTDTDTQYF. As DNA, the CDR3 is TGTGCCAGCAGCGACGACGGGACTGACACAGATACGCAGTATTTT.

The table lists this clonotype with many counts. This chain joins TRBV6-5 and TRBJ2-7; D gene uncertain. The V and J ends lost 0 bases and 1 base respectively, with 7 bases between them. Germline V gene data show CDR1 as MNHEY and CDR2 as SVGAGI. The CDR3 is 14 residues long. CDR3 nucleotides: TGTGCCAGCAGTTACTCGGGCAGATCCTACGAGCAGTACTTC. Translated: CASSYSGRSYEQYF.

This clonotype was detected once. The chain couples TRBV20-1 to TRBJ2-1; 10 bases are shared with TRBD2. Germline assignment: CDR1 DFQATT and CDR2 SNEGSKA (reference sequence). This CDR3 is built from 17 residues. V shed 7 bases, J shed 4 bases, and the junction held 16 bases outside the gene matches. The CDR3 sequence: CSVPLIKRGGWYNEQFF. DNA of the CDR3: TGCAGTGTCCCCCTAATCAAGCGGGGGGGCTGGTACAATGAGCAGTTCTTC.

The rearrangement uses TRBV20-1 and TRBJ1-2; no clear D gene. V lost 3 bases and J lost 4, with 12 bases in between. Germline CDR1 and CDR2: DFQATT and SNEGSKA (reference sequence). The CDR3 has 13 amino acids. In nucleotides, the CDR3 is TGCAGTGCTAGGCCAATAACCTTCTATGGCTACACCTTC. Residues: CSARPITFYGYTF.

The V call is TRBV14, the J call TRBJ2-5; D is perhaps TRBD1 (6 bases). The CDR3 is made up of 15 amino acids. The germline V gene encodes CDR1 SGHDN and CDR2 FVKESK. V was clipped by 4 bases and J by 1 base, with 13 bases between them. This CDR3 reads CASSRERTVQETQYF. CDR3 DNA: TGTGCCAGCAGCCGCGAACGGACAGTCCAAGAGACCCAGTACTTC.

The gene calls are TRBV6-2 or TRBV6-3 and TRBJ1-5, with 9 bases aligning to TRBD1. J lost 7 bases, V lost 4 bases, and 8 bases had no gene match. CDR3 size: 15 residues. Germline loops: CDR1 MNHEY, CDR2 SVGEGT. The CDR3 coding sequence is TGTGCCAGCAGTTCCATGGGACAGGGTACACAGCCCCAGCATTTT. Translation: CASSSMGQGTQPQHF.

This chain connects TRBV9 to TRBJ2-3; 7 bases align to TRBD2. This CDR3 has 17 amino acids. Trimming cost V 2 bases and J 0 bases; bases outside gene matches: 9. Germline V gives CDR1 SGDLS, CDR2 YYNGEE. CDR3 DNA sequence: TGTGCCAGCAGCGTCTCTAGCGGTACCCATAGCACAGATACGCAGTATTTT. Protein product: CASSVSSGTHSTDTQYF.

This clonotype has just a few counts. The chain carries TRBV7-3 and TRBJ2-3, with 7 bases fitting TRBD2. CDR1 and CDR2 (germline): SGHTA, FQGTGA. The CDR3 has 13 residues. J gave up 10 bases and V 3 bases, and 7 bases lay outside the gene matches. The CDR3 is CASSFGGRAAQYF. In nucleotides, the CDR3 is TGTGCCAGCAGCTTCGGAGGGAGGGCTGCGCAGTATTTT.